These 24 T cell receptor beta chains originate from one sample sequenced in a study of blood T cell repertoires in COVID-19 (dated by TCRdb to about 2020). The library was obtained by the immunoSEQ multiplex PCR assay. TCRdb stores this immuneACCESS table with in-frame sequences only. Part of the clones is absent; in the studies checked, under half of the shortfall reflects unresolved V genes, and no reason is known for the rest. This sample is represented by 150,000 or so clones; around 86% of them were singletons. Together, the top ten hold 1.6% of the sample. The sample taken for sequencing was peripheral blood. These receptors were obtained from a human donor in a cohort sampled during active COVID-19.

The V call is TRBV28, the J call TRBJ1-5; 10 nucleotides line up with TRBD1. The CDR3 has 16 amino acids. The germline V gene encodes CDR1 MDHEN and CDR2 SYDVKM. V lost 6 bases, J lost 2 bases, and 7 bases stayed unmatched. Here the CDR3 reads CASSPLGTGGNQPQHF. The CDR3 DNA is TGTGCCAGCAGCCCTCTCGGGACAGGGGGCAATCAGCCCCAGCATTTT.

The chain combines TRBV19 with TRBJ2-5, with D tentatively TRBD1 (6 bases). The CDR3 runs 16 residues. Germline lookup yields CDR1 LNHDA and CDR2 SQIVND (reference sequence). The ends were cut back, 2 bases at V and 1 base at J, with 14 bases in the middle. CDR3 amino acids: CASSISQGLTQETQYF. The CDR3 DNA is TGTGCCAGTAGTATAAGTCAGGGGCTTACCCAAGAGACCCAGTACTTC. The full variable domain, rest sourced from reference TRBV19 and TRBJ2-5, is DGGITQSPKYLFRKEGQNVTLSCEQNLNHDAMYWYRQDPGQGLRLIYYSQIVNDFQKGDIAEGYSVSREKKESFPLTVTSAQKNPTAFYLCASSISQGLTQETQYFGPGTRLLVL.

The genes are TRBV6-5 and TRBJ2-3, with 8 nucleotides matching TRBD2. V trimming: 11 bases; J trimming: 2 bases; junction bases outside the gene matches: 6. The CDR3 has 13 residues. Germline V CDR1 and CDR2: MNHEY, SVGAGI. The CDR3 DNA sequence: TGTGCCGAAAGCGGGAGCCTCACAGATACGCAGTATTTT. This codes for CAESGSLTDTQYF.

This chain joins TRBV7-9 and TRBJ2-4, with 8 bases identical to TRBD2. Germline CDR1 is SEHNR and CDR2 is FQNEAQ (reference sequence). The length of the CDR3 is 17 residues. V lost 5 bases to trimming and J lost 0 bases; unmatched junction nucleotides: 9. CDR3 DNA: TGTGCCAGCAGCCCGCCTCGGGAGGGAGTAGCCAAAAACATTCAGTACTTC. Protein sequence: CASSPPREGVAKNIQYF.

V and J are TRBV9 and TRBJ2-7; 9 bases are a match to TRBD2. The germline V gene has CDR1 SGDLS and CDR2 YYNGEE. This CDR3 contains 14 residues. V gave up 2 bases and J gave up 4 bases; unmatched junction bases: 4. The CDR3 spells CASSVSTSGYEQYF. The CDR3 region has the DNA TGTGCCAGCAGCGTTTCGACTAGCGGATACGAGCAGTACTTC. Looking up the rest from reference TRBV9 and TRBJ2-7 gives the full variable domain: DSGVTQTPKHLITATGQRVTLRCSPRSGDLSVYWYQQSLDQGLQFLIQYYNGEERAKGNILERFSAQQFPDLHSELNLSSLELGDSALYFCASSVSTSGYEQYFGPGTRLTVT.

The chain joins TRBV4-1 to TRBJ2-2, with D possibly being TRBD2 (6 bases). CDR3 length: 18 residues. The germline CDR1 and CDR2 sequences are MGHRA and YSYEKL. The ends were cut back, 3 bases at V and 1 base at J, with 18 bases in the middle. In DNA, the CDR3 is TGCGCCAGCAGCCACCCCAATGTAGGGCGGGGGAACACCGGGGAGCTGTTTTTT. This sequence encodes CASSHPNVGRGNTGELFF.

The chain employs TRBV18 and TRBJ1-1; D is perhaps TRBD1 (5 bases). V was shortened by 4 bases and J by 1 base, with 13 bases between the two germline ends. The germline V gene encodes CDR1 KGHSH and CDR2 LQKENI. The CDR3 runs to 15 residues. The DNA of the CDR3 is TGTGCCAGCTCACTGCGGGGGAACGCGAACACTGAAGCTTTCTTT. The encoded protein is CASSLRGNANTEAFF. The variable domain in full, completed from reference TRBV18 and TRBJ1-1, reads NAGVMQNPRHLVRRRGQEARLRCSPMKGHSHVYWYRQLPEEGLKFMVYLQKENIIDESGMPKERFSAEFPKEGPSILRIQQVVRGDSAAYFCASSLRGNANTEAFFGQGTRLTVV.

V gene TRBV15 combines with J gene TRBJ2-7, with TRBD2 matching over 9 bases. The germline V gene has CDR1 LNHNV and CDR2 YYDKDF (reference sequence). The V and J ends lost 0 bases and 5 bases, in that order; junction bases with no gene match: 11. The length of the CDR3 is 17 residues. CDR3: CATSRDRGLARPHEQYF. The CDR3 DNA follows: TGTGCCACCAGCAGAGATCGCGGACTAGCGCGCCCCCACGAGCAGTACTTC.

This clone was recorded only once. The V call is TRBV19, the J call TRBJ1-5; 7 bases are a match to TRBD1. Per the germline V gene, CDR1 is LNHDA and CDR2 is SQIVND (reference sequence). This CDR3 is built from 13 residues. V was clipped by 7 bases and J by 4 bases; unmatched bases: 4. The CDR3 sequence: CASTSTGNQPQHF. Here the CDR3 DNA reads TGTGCCAGTACCTCGACAGGGAATCAGCCCCAGCATTTT.

J is TRBJ1-5 and V is TRBV9; D is perhaps TRBD1 (5 bases). The germline gives CDR1 SGDLS, CDR2 YYNGEE. The CDR3 extends over 15 amino acids. The V and J ends lost 0 bases and 4 bases respectively, with 11 bases between them. This CDR3 reads CASSVAGDENQPQHF. DNA for the CDR3: TGTGCCAGCAGCGTAGCGGGGGACGAAAATCAGCCCCAGCATTTT.

The rearrangement uses TRBV3-1 (or the pseudogene TRBV3-2) and TRBJ2-1; D may be TRBD2 (5 bases). Germline assignment: CDR1 LGHDT and CDR2 YNNKEL (reference sequence). This CDR3 is 15 amino acids long. The V end lost 5 bases, the J end lost 6 bases, and 17 bases lay between the germline ends. The chain's CDR3 is CASSLIGLVPNEQFF. The CDR3 DNA reads TGTGCCAGCAGCTTGATCGGACTGGTCCCCAATGAGCAGTTCTTC.

This clone was seen a few times. The J gene is TRBJ2-2, the V gene TRBV27; 9 nucleotides align to TRBD1. V dropped 5 bases and J dropped 0; count of bases not matched to a gene: 7. From germline, CDR1 is MNHEY and CDR2 SMNVEV (reference sequence). This CDR3 contains 17 residues. CDR3 residues: CASSLYWTGANTGELFF. CDR3 nucleotide sequence: TGTGCCAGCAGTCTCTACTGGACAGGGGCGAACACCGGGGAGCTGTTTTTT.

The V and J genes are TRBV7-8 and TRBJ1-2, with 9 bases matching TRBD1. The J segment lost 8 bases and the V segment lost 2 bases, leaving 6 bases of the junction unmatched. Germline V lookup: CDR1 SGHVS, CDR2 FQNEAQ. The CDR3 sequence is 14 residues long. The CDR3 spells CASSLTRTGDGYTF. CDR3 sequence (DNA): TGTGCCAGCAGCTTAACTCGGACAGGGGACGGCTACACCTTC. Together with reference TRBV7-8 and TRBJ1-2, the CDR3 gives the full variable domain: GAGVSQSPRYKVAKRGQDVALRCDPISGHVSLFWYQQALGQGPEFLTYFQNEAQLDKSGLPSDRFFAERPEGSVSTLKIQRTQQEDSAVYLCASSLTRTGDGYTFGSGTRLTVV.

The chain carries TRBV9 and TRBJ2-3, with 9 bases identical to TRBD2. Germline CDR1 SGDLS, CDR2 YYNGEE. The V gene end was trimmed by 3 bases and the J gene end by 2 bases; junction bases not matched to a gene: 4. CDR3 length: 15 amino acids. The CDR3 DNA reads TGTGCCAGCAGCGCTCGGACTAGCGTCACAGATACGCAGTATTTT. Its translation is CASSARTSVTDTQYF.

The V gene is TRBV5-1, the J gene TRBJ2-7, with D perhaps matching TRBD2 (5 bases). Per the germline V gene, CDR1 is SGHRS and CDR2 is YFSETQ. The CDR3 is 14 amino acids. V lost 0 bases, J lost 3 bases, and 10 bases lay in between. The CDR3 reads CASSLDPGSYEQYF. The DNA for the CDR3 is TGCGCCAGCAGCTTGGATCCGGGGAGCTACGAGCAGTACTTC.

The chain is built from TRBV5-1 and TRBJ1-2; D ambiguous. Trimming stripped 0 bases from V and 0 bases from J, with 15 bases between. CDR1 is SGHRS, CDR2 YFSETQ, per germline. The CDR3 consists of 17 residues. The CDR3 DNA reads as TGCGCCAGCAGCTTGGTGTTCCGGGGTCGAGCTAACTATGGCTACACCTTC. Its protein product is CASSLVFRGRANYGYTF.

The rearrangement links TRBV15 to TRBJ1-6; no definite D call. The CDR3 has 13 residues. Germline CDR1 and CDR2: LNHNV and YYDKDF (reference sequence). The V end was cut by 6 bases, the J end by 5 bases, with 8 bases between. In DNA form, the CDR3 reads TGTGCCACCAGTAGCCTTAATAATTCACCCCTCCACTTT. This encodes CATSSLNNSPLHF.

CDR3 sequence: CASSPIREGNTGELFF. Written as DNA, the CDR3 is TGTGCCAGCAGCCCAATCCGGGAGGGGAACACCGGGGAGCTGTTTTTT. The rearrangement links TRBV13 to TRBJ2-2; 8 positions agree with TRBD2. The CDR3 is 16 residues long. V shed 5 bases, J shed 1 base, and the junction held 6 bases outside the gene matches. Germline V lookup: CDR1 PRHDT, CDR2 FYEKMQ (reference sequence).

V and J are TRBV28 and TRBJ2-5; 9 bases are shared with TRBD2. Looked up from germline, CDR1 is MDHEN and CDR2 is SYDVKM. The CDR3 contains 15 residues. V shed 6 bases and J 3 bases; nucleotides not matched to a gene: 8. In DNA, the CDR3 is TGTGCCAGCAGGTTAGCGGGAGTGGGGGAAGAGACCCAGTACTTC. Protein: CASRLAGVGEETQYF.

In DNA form, the CDR3 reads TGCGCCAGCAGCCACAATTTGGAGGATTACGAGCAGTACTTC. Translated, it gives CASSHNLEDYEQYF. The chain links TRBV5-1 to TRBJ2-7; TRBD2 might be the D (5 bases). The germline gives CDR1 SGHRS, CDR2 YFSETQ. Trimming cost V 4 bases and J 4 bases, with 15 bases left between them. CDR3 length: 14 amino acids.

This clone is a singleton in its sample. The chain links TRBV9 to TRBJ2-1; D possibly corresponds to TRBD2 (6 bases). V was trimmed by 0 bases and J by 10 bases, leaving 11 bases between them. Germline CDR1 SGDLS, CDR2 YYNGEE. The CDR3 consists of 13 residues. As DNA, the CDR3 is TGTGCCAGCAGCGTAGGTCCGGGAGACGAGCAGTTCTTC. Translating it yields CASSVGPGDEQFF.

The chain is built from TRBV6-5 and TRBJ1-1; D gene unclear. Germline loops: CDR1 MNHEY, CDR2 SVGAGI. Trimming took off 2 bases at V and 1 base at J, with 5 bases between the two ends. The CDR3 spans 13 residues. CDR3 residues: CASSYAGNTEAFF. Here the CDR3 DNA reads TGTGCCAGCAGTTACGCAGGGAACACTGAAGCTTTCTTT.

V and J are TRBV18 and TRBJ2-3, with D unclear. CDR3 length: 13 residues. Germline V gives CDR1 KGHSH, CDR2 LQKENI. V lost 2 bases and J 1 base, leaving 4 bases between the germline ends. CDR3 region: CASSPLGTDTQYF. The CDR3, as DNA: TGTGCCAGCTCACCATTAGGCACAGATACGCAGTATTTT.

This chain joins TRBV5-4 and TRBJ2-7, with D perhaps matching TRBD2 (6 bases). Trimming left V 5 bases short and J 3 bases short, with 21 bases between. Germline V gene lookup returns CDR1 SGHNT and CDR2 YYREEE (reference sequence). The CDR3 is made up of 16 amino acids. As DNA, the CDR3 is TGTGCCAGCAGTCCACGGGGCGGACTAAACCTCTACGAGCAGTACTTC. It yields the protein CASSPRGGLNLYEQYF.